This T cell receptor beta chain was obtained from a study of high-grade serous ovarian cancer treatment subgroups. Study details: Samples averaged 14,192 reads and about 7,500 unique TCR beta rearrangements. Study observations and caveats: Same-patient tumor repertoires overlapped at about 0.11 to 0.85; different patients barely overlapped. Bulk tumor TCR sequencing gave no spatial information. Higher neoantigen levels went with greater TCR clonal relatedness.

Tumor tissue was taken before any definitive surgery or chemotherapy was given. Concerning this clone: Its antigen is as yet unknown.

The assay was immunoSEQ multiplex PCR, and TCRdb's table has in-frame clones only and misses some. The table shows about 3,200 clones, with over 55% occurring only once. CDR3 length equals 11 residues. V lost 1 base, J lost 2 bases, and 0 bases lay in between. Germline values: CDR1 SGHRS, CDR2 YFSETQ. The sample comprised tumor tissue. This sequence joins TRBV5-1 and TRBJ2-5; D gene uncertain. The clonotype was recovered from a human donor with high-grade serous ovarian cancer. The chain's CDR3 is CASSLQETQYF. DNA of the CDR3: TGCGCCAGCAGCTTGCAAGAGACCCAGTACTTC. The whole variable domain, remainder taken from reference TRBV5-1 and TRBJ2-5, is KAGVTQTPRYLIKTRGQQVTLSCSPISGHRSVSWYQQTPGQGLQFLFEYFSETQRNKGNFPGRFSGRQFSNSRSEMNVSTLELGDSALYLCASSLQETQYFGPGTRLLVL.